The next 28 T cell receptor beta chains were all read from a single sample in a study of shared clonotypes between healthy human individuals. Naive CD8 cells, CD45RO-negative and positively selected for CCR7, excluded terminally differentiated effector memory CD45RA+ cells. Produced via immunoSEQ multiplex PCR; TCRdb's table is partial and in-frame only. Altogether about 2.1 million clones are present, roughly 95% being singletons, with the ten largest covering around 1.7%. The source material was naive CD8+ T cells from PBMCs. The receptors were sampled from a man aged 18-30 years in good health. Some clones in this sample may be carry-over from other donors' samples.

Comments on this clone: This same CDR3 is encoded by further DNA sequences in the sample. This rearrangement joins TRBV9 to TRBJ1-3; D is undetermined. The length of the CDR3 is 14 residues. V shed 4 bases and J shed 0 bases, with 8 bases lying between them. The germline V gene encodes CDR1 SGDLS and CDR2 YYNGEE. The CDR3 region is CASSPSDSGNTIYF. The CDR3 DNA is TGTGCCAGCAGCCCGAGCGACTCTGGAAACACCATATATTTT.

The CDR3 nucleotides read TGTGCCAGTAGTATCGGGCAGGGCAGCGAGCAGTACTTC. This gives the protein CASSIGQGSEQYF. The chain couples TRBV19 to TRBJ2-7; maybe TRBD1 (5 bases). Germline CDR1 and CDR2: LNHDA and SQIVND (reference sequence). Trimming removed 3 bases at V and 6 bases at J, with 12 bases between. The CDR3 covers 13 residues.

The CDR3 DNA follows: TGTGCCAGCAGTTCGCGGACTAGTTGGATGGATGAGCAGTTCTTC. This gives the protein CASSSRTSWMDEQFF. The chain has TRBV27 and TRBJ2-1, with TRBD2 identical over 7 bases. The CDR3 extends over 15 amino acids. In germline, CDR1 is MNHEY, CDR2 SMNVEV (reference sequence). J gave up 8 bases and V 4 bases, and 11 bases lay outside the gene matches.

V and J are TRBV11-2 and TRBJ1-1, with D tentatively TRBD1 (6 bases). The germline V and J ends were trimmed by 1 base and 4 bases, with 13 bases remaining between them. This CDR3 comprises 15 residues. Germline V gives CDR1 SGHAT, CDR2 FQNNGV. CDR3 sequence: CASSLVLGRGTEAFF. The CDR3 coding sequence is TGTGCCAGCAGCTTAGTGCTTGGCAGGGGCACTGAAGCTTTCTTT.

A remark on this clone: Other DNA sequences of this sample code for an identical CDR3. J is TRBJ2-1 and V is TRBV6-5; D not resolved. The CDR3 spans 11 residues. The V gene lost 6 bases and the J gene lost 10 bases, with 10 bases spanning the gap. Germline V CDR1 and CDR2: MNHEY, SVGAGI. CDR3 sequence: CASSYGREQFF. CDR3 bases: TGTGCCAGCAGCTACGGACGAGAGCAGTTCTTC.

Comment on this clone: The same CDR3 also results from other DNA sequences found in this sample. This chain joins TRBV7-9 and TRBJ1-5, with D possibly TRBD1 on 6 matching bases. The ends were cut back, 5 bases at V and 2 bases at J, with 10 bases in the middle. Looked up from germline, CDR1 is SEHNR and CDR2 is FQNEAQ (reference sequence). CDR3 length: 14 amino acids. The CDR3 bases are TGTGCCAGCAGCCCCCCAGGGGGCAATCAGCCCCAGCATTTT. Its protein product is CASSPPGGNQPQHF.

This chain joins TRBV9 and TRBJ2-2, with TRBD2 matching 7 bases. CDR1 and CDR2 (germline): SGDLS, YYNGEE. The CDR3 consists of 16 residues. V lost 4 bases, J lost 0 bases, and 6 bases stayed unmatched. CDR3 sequence reads: CASSPLAGANTGELFF. In nucleotides, the CDR3 is TGTGCCAGCAGCCCCCTGGCGGGAGCGAACACCGGGGAGCTGTTTTTT.

The chain carries TRBV19 and TRBJ2-1, with no clear D. Trimming stripped 0 bases from V and 9 bases from J, with 6 bases between. Germline CDR1 LNHDA, CDR2 SQIVND (reference sequence). The CDR3 is 12 residues long. The CDR3 loop is CASSIDGGEQFF. CDR3 coding DNA: TGTGCCAGTAGTATAGACGGCGGTGAGCAGTTCTTC.

The chain combines TRBV30 with TRBJ2-5, with TRBD1 matching over 7 bases. The J call may not be correct, given that the DNA end is closer to TRBJ2-7. The germline V gene has CDR1 GTSNPN and CDR2 SVGIG (reference sequence). This CDR3 spans 14 amino acids. The CDR3 DNA sequence: TGTGCCTGGAGTGGCCGGGACAGAGACTACGAGCAGTACTTC. Its translation is CAWSGRDRDYEQYF.

This clone was counted once. The chain is built from TRBV7-9 and TRBJ2-2; TRBD1 agrees at 7 bases. Trimming cost V 2 bases and J 6 bases; bases outside gene matches: 12. The germline V gene encodes CDR1 SEHNR and CDR2 FQNEAQ (reference sequence). CDR3 length: 17 residues. The CDR3, as DNA: TGTGCCAGCAGCTTACCTCACAGGGGAAGAGGTCCCGGGGAGCTGTTTTTT. Its protein is CASSLPHRGRGPGELFF.

The chain recombines TRBV4-2 with TRBJ1-5; D might be TRBD1 (6 bases). There are 16 residues in the CDR3. Germline CDR1 reads LGHNA; CDR2 reads YNFKEQ. Between the trimmed V and J ends, which lost 0 bases and 0 bases, there was a span of 9 bases. Written as DNA, the CDR3 is TGTGCCAGCAGCCAAGATGAGGGGGATAGCAATCAGCCCCAGCATTTT. Translated, it gives CASSQDEGDSNQPQHF.

V is TRBV5-1 and J is TRBJ1-1; TRBD1 is a possible D gene (6 bases). The germline V gene encodes CDR1 SGHRS and CDR2 YFSETQ. CDR3 length equals 15 residues. Trimming left V 3 bases short and J 1 base short, with 13 bases between. The DNA of the CDR3 is TGCGCCAGCAGCTCCAACAGGGTCGCGAACACTGAAGCTTTCTTT. It encodes CASSSNRVANTEAFF.

The chain joins TRBV2 to TRBJ2-1; D may be TRBD2 (7 bases). V was pared by 7 bases and J by 5 bases, with 15 bases between. Germline lookup yields CDR1 SNHLY and CDR2 FYNNEI. The CDR3 sequence is 14 residues long. CDR3 loop: CASIFGGLDNEQFF. In nucleotides, the CDR3 is TGTGCCAGCATTTTCGGGGGGCTGGACAATGAGCAGTTCTTC.

The chain recombines TRBV27 with TRBJ2-1; D gene unclear. In germline, CDR1 is MNHEY, CDR2 SMNVEV (reference sequence). V dropped 2 bases and J dropped 8 bases, with 7 bases sitting between them. The CDR3 covers 12 residues. The CDR3 DNA reads TGTGCCAGCAGTTTAGGTTACGATGAGCAGTTCTTC. Translated, it gives CASSLGYDEQFF.

The chain joins TRBV15 to TRBJ1-3, with TRBD1 matching over 7 bases. V was clipped by 5 bases and J by 0 bases; unmatched bases: 7. This CDR3 contains 16 residues. Germline loops: CDR1 LNHNV, CDR2 YYDKDF (reference sequence). The CDR3 protein is CATSDPGTDSGNTIYF. For the CDR3, the DNA is TGTGCCACCAGCGACCCCGGGACAGACTCTGGAAACACCATATATTTT.

V is TRBV10-3 and J is TRBJ2-1, with 8 bases fitting TRBD2. Looked up from germline, CDR1 is ENHRY and CDR2 is SYGVKD. The length of the CDR3 is 17 residues. Trimming at V came to 0 bases and at J to 4 bases, leaving 8 bases not matched to a gene. DNA of the CDR3: TGTGCCATCAGTGAGTCGGCACTAGCGGAATTATACAATGAGCAGTTCTTC. This codes for CAISESALAELYNEQFF.

The chain employs TRBV11-2 and TRBJ2-2; no clear D gene. This CDR3 is 18 amino acids long. V lost 0 bases, J lost 1 base, and 15 bases lay in between. The germline CDR1 and CDR2 sequences are SGHAT and FQNNGV. CDR3 protein: CASSLDHRSLENTGELFF. For the CDR3, the DNA is TGTGCCAGCAGCTTAGATCATCGTTCGCTAGAGAACACCGGGGAGCTGTTTTTT.

The rearrangement links TRBV30 to TRBJ2-7, with TRBD1 as a possible D gene (6 bases). Per germline, CDR1 GTSNPN and CDR2 SVGIG (reference sequence). With 1 base removed from V and 5 bases from J, the gap between germline ends came to 12 bases. The CDR3 is 13 amino acids. In DNA form, the CDR3 reads TGTGCCTGGAGTGAACAGGGTCTTCACGAGCAGTACTTC. Translating gives CAWSEQGLHEQYF.

V usage is TRBV19 and J usage is TRBJ2-6; D gene unclear. V dropped 5 bases and J dropped 6 bases, with 8 bases sitting between them. Germline CDR1 is LNHDA and CDR2 is SQIVND (reference sequence). This CDR3 comprises 13 residues. The CDR3 sequence is CASSLRLANVLTF. CDR3 bases: TGTGCCAGTAGTTTAAGATTGGCCAACGTCCTGACTTTC.

The chain employs TRBV4-2 and TRBJ2-1; D is possibly TRBD2 (5 bases). Per the germline V gene, CDR1 is LGHNA and CDR2 is YNFKEQ. Trimming stripped 3 bases from V and 9 bases from J, with 15 bases between. The CDR3 spans 14 residues. For the CDR3, the DNA is TGTGCCAGCAGCCATAGACGTGAGGGCGTTGAGCAGTTCTTC. Protein sequence: CASSHRREGVEQFF.

This chain uses TRBV7-6 with TRBJ2-2; D may be TRBD2 (5 bases). Germline V gene lookup returns CDR1 SGHVS and CDR2 FNYEAQ. CDR3 length: 12 amino acids. With 5 bases removed from V and 10 bases from J, the gap between germline ends came to 11 bases. This chain's CDR3 is CASSLRVQELFF. The CDR3 region has the DNA TGTGCCAGCAGCCTGAGGGTTCAGGAGCTGTTTTTT. The variable domain in full, with the rest retrieved from reference TRBV7-6 and TRBJ2-2, is GAGVSQSPRYKVTKRGQDVALRCDPISGHVSLYWYRQALGQGPEFLTYFNYEAQQDKSGLPNDRFSAERPEGSISTLTIQRTEQRDSAMYRCASSLRVQELFFGEGSRLTVL.

This clone was counted once. The chain carries TRBV9 and TRBJ2-7; either TRBD1 or TRBD2 may fit D (5 bases each). Germline V gene sequence: CDR1 SGDLS, CDR2 YYNGEE. The germline V and J ends were trimmed by 0 bases and 5 bases, with 18 bases remaining between them. This CDR3 has 16 residues. The CDR3 sequence is CASSVGDMGVLNEQYF. The CDR3 nucleotides are TGTGCCAGCAGCGTAGGTGATATGGGGGTTTTGAACGAGCAGTACTTC.

In regard to this clone: This sample includes further DNA sequences coding for the same CDR3. The rearrangement uses TRBV19 and TRBJ2-5; D remains unclear. The V gene lost 5 bases and the J gene lost 1 base, with 8 bases spanning the gap. From germline, CDR1 is LNHDA and CDR2 SQIVND (reference sequence). This CDR3 spans 13 amino acids. The CDR3 nucleotides are TGTGCCAGTAGTCCCCGACCCCAAGAGACCCAGTACTTC. Its translation is CASSPRPQETQYF.

The rearrangement joins TRBV11-3 to TRBJ2-5; 10 bases fit TRBD2. CDR3 size: 16 residues. V lost 5 bases, J lost 5 bases, and 11 bases stayed unmatched. Germline values: CDR1 SGHNT, CDR2 YENEEA. The CDR3, as DNA: TGTGCCAGCAGCAACCGACTAGCGGGTTTTTCGGAGACCCAGTACTTC. Its protein product is CASSNRLAGFSETQYF. Drawing the rest from reference TRBV11-3 and TRBJ2-5, the complete variable domain is EAGVVQSPRYKIIEKKQPVAFWCNPISGHNTLYWYLQNLGQGPELLIRYENEEAVDDSQLPKDRFSAERLKGVDSTLKIQPAELGDSAVYLCASSNRLAGFSETQYFGPGTRLLVL.

Note on this clone: Other nucleotide sequences in the sample specify the same CDR3. The J gene is TRBJ1-5, the V gene TRBV27, with D possibly matching TRBD1 (5 bases). From germline, CDR1 is MNHEY and CDR2 SMNVEV (reference sequence). The V and J ends lost 2 bases and 2 bases respectively, with 10 bases between them. The CDR3 has 15 amino acids. CDR3 bases: TGTGCCAGCAGTTTAGGAAGGGGCGGCAATCAGCCCCAGCATTTT. It yields the protein CASSLGRGGNQPQHF.

The rearrangement uses TRBV29-1 and TRBJ2-1, with no clear D. Trimming took off 3 bases at V and 0 bases at J, with 12 bases between the two ends. CDR1 is SQVTM, CDR2 ANQGSEA, per germline. This CDR3 has 15 amino acids. CDR3 region: CSVEGLPSSYNEQFF. The CDR3 DNA reads as TGCAGCGTTGAGGGCCTACCGAGCTCCTACAATGAGCAGTTCTTC.

The chain links TRBV29-1 to TRBJ2-3; TRBD2 is a possible D gene (7 bases). V was pared by 4 bases and J by 0 bases, with 14 bases between. Germline-derived CDR1 and CDR2 are SQVTM and ANQGSEA. This CDR3 has 15 amino acids. Here the CDR3 DNA reads TGCAGCGTTGCAGGGGACTATACAAGCACAGATACGCAGTATTTT. This sequence encodes CSVAGDYTSTDTQYF.

The V gene is TRBV25-1, the J gene TRBJ2-7; D is unclear. Trimming stripped 1 base from V and 4 bases from J, with 8 bases between. The germline V gene encodes CDR1 MGHDK and CDR2 SYGVNS. CDR3 length: 13 amino acids. Written as DNA, the CDR3 is TGTGCCAGCAGTGAATTGGGGTCATACGAGCAGTACTTC. Encoded protein: CASSELGSYEQYF.